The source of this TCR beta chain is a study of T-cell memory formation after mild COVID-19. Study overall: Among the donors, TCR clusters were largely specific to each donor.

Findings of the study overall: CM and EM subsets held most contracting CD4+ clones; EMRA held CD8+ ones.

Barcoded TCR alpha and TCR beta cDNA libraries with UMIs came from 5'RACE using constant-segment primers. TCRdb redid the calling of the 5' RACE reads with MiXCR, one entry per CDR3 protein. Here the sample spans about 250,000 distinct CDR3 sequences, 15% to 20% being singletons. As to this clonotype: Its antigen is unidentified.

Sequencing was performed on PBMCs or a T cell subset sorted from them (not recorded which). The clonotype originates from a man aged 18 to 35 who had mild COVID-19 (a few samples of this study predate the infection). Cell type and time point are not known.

CDR3 sequence: CASSQDRGSGVADTQYF. The CDR3 bases are TGTGCCAGCAGCCAAGATCGGGGTAGCGGGGTCGCAGATACGCAGTATTTT. V is TRBV3-1 and J is TRBJ2-3; 8 nucleotides align to TRBD2. The germline V gene encodes CDR1 LGHDT and CDR2 YNNKEL (reference sequence). The V segment lost 0 bases and the J segment 4 bases; nucleotides outside the gene matches: 9. The CDR3 extends over 17 amino acids.